This T cell receptor (beta chain) was identified during a study of blood T cell repertoires in COVID-19. Study-level background: Some COVID-19 samples were acute and others convalescent; all came from the United States, Italy and Spain.

Germline CDR1 reads MNHEY; CDR2 reads SVGAGI. The V gene end was trimmed by 0 bases and the J gene end by 6 bases; junction bases not matched to a gene: 2. The CDR3 has 15 residues. Using immunoSEQ multiplex PCR, the repertoire was profiled, and TCRdb retains in-frame clones only, with some absent. Among about 200,000 clones listed, around four fifths were seen once. Those enrolled, adults aged 18 to 89 years, came from around 25 US areas. Cohorts were assigned according to the clinical history that participants reported. All recovered Cohort 3 donors got two negative PCRs, got clearance, or saw symptom resolution. This clone has only one observation.

Sequencing input: PBMCs or T cells enriched from blood (not recorded which). The sequence derives from a man aged 40-55 years who had recovered from COVID-19. This chain links TRBV6-5 with TRBJ2-2, with 9 bases fitting TRBD2. This CDR3 is CASSYSIAGAGELFF. The CDR3 region has the DNA TGTGCCAGCAGTTACTCGATAGCGGGAGCCGGGGAGCTGTTTTTT.